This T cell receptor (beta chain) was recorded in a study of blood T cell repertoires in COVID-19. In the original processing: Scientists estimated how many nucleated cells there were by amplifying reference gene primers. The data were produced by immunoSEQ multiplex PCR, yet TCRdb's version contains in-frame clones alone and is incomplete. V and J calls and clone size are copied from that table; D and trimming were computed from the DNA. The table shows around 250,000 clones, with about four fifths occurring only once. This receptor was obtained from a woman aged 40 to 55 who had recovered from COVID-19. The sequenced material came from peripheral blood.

CDR3 in DNA: TGTGCCACCAGTGATCCCCGGACAGGGGGCTATGGCTACACCTTC. This translates into CATSDPRTGGYGYTF. V usage is TRBV24-1 and J usage is TRBJ1-2; 10 bases are a match to TRBD1. CDR3 length equals 15 residues. The J segment lost 4 bases and the V segment lost 3 bases, leaving 4 bases of the junction unmatched. CDR1 KGHDR and CDR2 SFDVKD come from the germline V gene.